The 29 T cell receptor beta chains below come from one sample, sequenced in a study of shared clonotypes between healthy human individuals. Libraries were prepared by immunoSEQ multiplex PCR; TCRdb keeps only in-frame clonotypes and omits some of them. This sample carries a few million clones, approximately 90% of them seen once, and the ten largest clones take around 0.15%. Sequenced: naive CD4+ T cells sorted from blood. The sample's subset: CD45RA+ positively selected. The receptors were sampled from a young man in good health.

This clone occurred once. This chain connects TRBV6-1 to TRBJ2-3; D gene unclear. The V and J ends lost 2 bases and 7 bases respectively, with 10 bases between them. The germline gives CDR1 MNHNS, CDR2 SASEGT. This CDR3 has 13 amino acids. Here the CDR3 reads CASSELGPYTQYF. The CDR3 nucleotides are TGTGCCAGCAGTGAACTGGGCCCTTATACGCAGTATTTT.

The genes are TRBV28 and TRBJ2-5; 8 nucleotides agree with TRBD1. Germline loops: CDR1 MDHEN, CDR2 SYDVKM. The CDR3 consists of 13 residues. Losses at the gene ends were 4 bases for V and 4 bases for J; bases not matched to a gene: 2. In nucleotides, the CDR3 is TGTGCCAGCAGTTGGACAGGGTTAGAGACCCAGTACTTC. This encodes CASSWTGLETQYF. Complete variable domain (other parts from reference TRBV28 and TRBJ2-5): DVKVTQSSRYLVKRTGEKVFLECVQDMDHENMFWYRQDPGLGLRLIYFSYDVKMKEKGDIPEGYSVSREKKERFSLILESASTNQTSMYLCASSWTGLETQYFGPGTRLLVL.

The gene calls are TRBV7-2 and TRBJ1-4; 8 bases match TRBD1. CDR1 and CDR2 (germline): SGHTA, FQGNSA. V lost 5 bases and J lost 3; bases outside the gene matches: 8. CDR3 length: 16 residues. The DNA of the CDR3 is TGTGCCAGCAGCACCGGCCCGGGACAGGCTAATGAAAAACTGTTTTTT. Translated: CASSTGPGQANEKLFF.

As regards this clone: Other DNA variants within this sample encode the same CDR3. The V gene is TRBV10-2, the J gene TRBJ2-7, with a tentative D call TRBD1 (6 bases). The V gene's germline CDR1 is WSHSY and CDR2 SAAADI. V was pared by 3 bases and J by 7 bases, with 19 bases between. The CDR3 covers 15 residues. CDR3 protein: CASSDGGQSTHEQYF. In DNA, the CDR3 is TGCGCCAGCAGTGATGGAGGACAGTCGACCCATGAGCAGTACTTC.

This clone was seen just once. V usage is TRBV5-1 and J usage is TRBJ2-7; TRBD2 matches at 9 bases. Germline-derived CDR1 and CDR2 are SGHRS and YFSETQ. The CDR3 extends over 14 amino acids. The V and J ends lost 3 bases and 4 bases, in that order; junction bases with no gene match: 5. The CDR3 nucleotides are TGCGCCAGCAGCTCGACTAGCGGAGGTTACGAGCAGTACTTC. Its translation: CASSSTSGGYEQYF.

The chain recombines TRBV10-3 with TRBJ2-5; 12 bases line up with TRBD1. CDR3 size: 18 residues. CDR1 and CDR2 from the germline V gene are ENHRY and SYGVKD. The V and J ends lost 4 bases and 5 bases, in that order; junction bases with no gene match: 14. The CDR3 DNA is TGTGCCATCAGTGGGACGGGACAGGGGGCCCCTGTGATGGAGACCCAGTACTTC. As protein: CAISGTGQGAPVMETQYF.

For the CDR3, the DNA is TGTGCCACCACCCCTCTGGGGGAGAACACTGAAGCTTTCTTT. Protein sequence: CATTPLGENTEAFF. This chain joins TRBV19 and TRBJ1-1, with D possibly matching TRBD1 (5 bases). The germline CDR1 and CDR2 sequences are LNHDA and SQIVND (reference sequence). Trimming stripped 10 bases from V and 1 base from J, with 16 bases between. The CDR3 spans 14 residues.

The rearrangement links TRBV18 to TRBJ2-3, with D perhaps matching TRBD2 (6 bases). CDR1 and CDR2 from the germline V gene are KGHSH and LQKENI. The CDR3 runs to 14 residues. Trimming took off 0 bases at V and 4 bases at J, with 8 bases between the two ends. CDR3 coding DNA: TGTGCCAGCTCACCACCCACTAGCCCAGATACGCAGTATTTT. This codes for CASSPPTSPDTQYF.

This clone has just a few counts. CDR3 region: CASMGEINQPQHF. The CDR3 DNA reads TGTGCCAGCATGGGAGAGATTAATCAGCCCCAGCATTTT. The V and J genes are TRBV2 and TRBJ1-5, with D hard to call. V was clipped by 7 bases and J by 4 bases, with 11 bases between them. Per germline, CDR1 SNHLY and CDR2 FYNNEI. This CDR3 has 13 residues.

This clone was picked up one time. The same CDR3 can be traced to other DNA sequences in this sample. This chain joins TRBV9 and TRBJ1-5, with D unresolved. With 0 bases removed from V and 0 bases from J, the gap between germline ends came to 7 bases. Looked up from germline, CDR1 is SGDLS and CDR2 is YYNGEE. The length of the CDR3 is 15 residues. The CDR3 coding sequence is TGTGCCAGCAGCGTAGGCCCATATAGCAATCAGCCCCAGCATTTT. Residues: CASSVGPYSNQPQHF.

The chain employs TRBV5-1 and TRBJ2-1, with a tentative D call TRBD1 (5 bases). Germline V CDR1 and CDR2: SGHRS, YFSETQ. The ends were cut back, 7 bases at V and 5 bases at J, with 16 bases in the middle. The CDR3 contains 14 residues. CDR3 coding DNA: TGCGCCAGCGGGGCGAGCAGCCAACACAATGAGCAGTTCTTC. Translated, it gives CASGASSQHNEQFF.

J is TRBJ2-5 and V is TRBV6-5, with D unclear. V gave up 0 bases and J gave up 7 bases, with 15 bases separating them. CDR1 and CDR2 (germline): MNHEY, SVGAGI. The CDR3 length is 15 residues. The CDR3 loop is CASSYSSRGAGTQYF. The CDR3 bases are TGTGCCAGCAGTTACTCGAGTCGTGGCGCCGGGACCCAGTACTTC.

Note on this clone: This sample also contains other DNA sequences that code for the same CDR3. The J gene is TRBJ2-7, the V gene TRBV5-1; 8 nucleotides match TRBD1. Germline V gene sequence: CDR1 SGHRS, CDR2 YFSETQ. The CDR3 is made up of 14 amino acids. V dropped 4 bases and J dropped 3; count of bases not matched to a gene: 6. Here the CDR3 reads CASSPGQGGYEQYF. CDR3 DNA: TGCGCCAGCAGCCCAGGACAGGGCGGCTACGAGCAGTACTTC.

The chain uses TRBV7-9 and TRBJ2-5; no clear D gene. The CDR3 loop spans 12 amino acids. Germline CDR1 SEHNR, CDR2 FQNEAQ (reference sequence). V lost 4 bases, J lost 2 bases, and 5 bases lay in between. CDR3 region: CASSWQQETQYF. In DNA, the CDR3 is TGTGCCAGCAGCTGGCAGCAAGAGACCCAGTACTTC.

The chain combines TRBV28 with TRBJ2-7; D ambiguous. CDR3 length: 14 residues. V lost 8 bases to trimming and J lost 4 bases, with 18 bases between them. The germline gives CDR1 MDHEN, CDR2 SYDVKM. The DNA of the CDR3 is TGTGCCAGCGTACCGGCGGTCTTTCCTTACGAGCAGTACTTC. It encodes CASVPAVFPYEQYF. Based on the CDR3 plus reference TRBV28 and TRBJ2-7, the full variable domain is DVKVTQSSRYLVKRTGEKVFLECVQDMDHENMFWYRQDPGLGLRLIYFSYDVKMKEKGDIPEGYSVSREKKERFSLILESASTNQTSMYLCASVPAVFPYEQYFGPGTRLTVT.

V usage is TRBV30 and J usage is TRBJ1-1; D might be TRBD1 (5 bases). The V gene's germline CDR1 is GTSNPN and CDR2 SVGIG (reference sequence). V lost 1 base and J 5 bases, leaving 11 bases between the germline ends. The CDR3 has 13 residues. The CDR3 loop is CAWSERDPTEAFF. The CDR3 coding sequence is TGTGCCTGGAGTGAAAGGGACCCAACTGAAGCTTTCTTT.

This clone has a handful of counts. The rearrangement uses TRBV5-6 and TRBJ1-6; no clear D. The V gene lost 1 base and the J gene lost 12 bases, with 11 bases spanning the gap. The length of the CDR3 is 13 residues. Germline CDR1 reads SGHDT; CDR2 reads YYEEEE. In DNA form, the CDR3 reads TGTGCCAGCAGCTTGTTCGAGGGCGTACCCCTCCACTTT. Protein product: CASSLFEGVPLHF.

The rearrangement uses TRBV6-5 and TRBJ2-1; 8 nucleotides match TRBD2. The CDR3 is 14 amino acids. With V trimmed by 7 bases and J by 7 bases, 9 bases remained unmatched. Per germline, CDR1 MNHEY and CDR2 SVGAGI. DNA for the CDR3: TGTGCCAGCAACGACCCCCGGGGGGGTAATGAGCAGTTCTTC. It specifies CASNDPRGGNEQFF.

The rearrangement uses TRBV7-2 and TRBJ2-4; 11 bases fit TRBD2. Trimming cost V 5 bases and J 4 bases; bases outside gene matches: 7. From germline, CDR1 is SGHTA and CDR2 FQGNSA. The CDR3 has 16 amino acids. CDR3 in amino acids: CASSNLGTSGKNIQYF. CDR3 nucleotide sequence: TGTGCCAGCAGCAATCTTGGGACTAGCGGTAAAAACATTCAGTACTTC.

This clone has just a few counts. The chain links TRBV28 to TRBJ1-5, with D perhaps TRBD1 (6 bases). Germline V gene lookup returns CDR1 MDHEN and CDR2 SYDVKM. V was pared by 7 bases and J by 9 bases, with 16 bases between. The CDR3 sequence is 13 residues long. In nucleotides, the CDR3 is TGTGCCAGCACCCTCGGGACATATTGGCCCCAGCATTTT. It is translated as CASTLGTYWPQHF.

The chain employs TRBV7-9 and TRBJ2-5, with 12 bases identical to TRBD2. Germline CDR1 SEHNR, CDR2 FQNEAQ (reference sequence). The CDR3 is 18 residues long. V was clipped by 1 base and J by 2 bases; unmatched bases: 8. CDR3 amino acids: CASSLGGWTSGEQETQYF. The CDR3 DNA sequence: TGTGCCAGCAGCTTAGGCGGGTGGACTAGCGGGGAACAAGAGACCCAGTACTTC. The whole variable domain, remainder taken from reference TRBV7-9 and TRBJ2-5, is DTGVSQNPRHKITKRGQNVTFRCDPISEHNRLYWYRQTLGQGPEFLTYFQNEAQLEKSRLLSDRFSAERPKGSFSTLEIQRTEQGDSAMYLCASSLGGWTSGEQETQYFGPGTRLLVL.

The chain has TRBV7-6 and TRBJ2-7, with TRBD1 identical over 8 bases. The CDR3 covers 14 residues. After removal of 4 bases from V and 0 bases from J, the junction contained 2 bases not matched to a gene. In germline, CDR1 is SGHVS, CDR2 FNYEAQ. The CDR3 protein is CASSSTGASYEQYF. The CDR3 DNA sequence: TGTGCCAGCAGCTCGACAGGGGCCTCCTACGAGCAGTACTTC.

This rearrangement joins TRBV28 to TRBJ1-2; no clear D. The CDR3 covers 16 residues. V was shortened by 4 bases and J by 1 base, with 16 bases between the two germline ends. Germline V gene data show CDR1 as MDHEN and CDR2 as SYDVKM. The CDR3 DNA follows: TGTGCCAGCAGTTCCCTGAGTGGTAAGGGTAACTATGGCTACACCTTC. It codes for CASSSLSGKGNYGYTF.

V is TRBV11-3 and J is TRBJ2-2; possible D gene TRBD2, 6 bases. CDR1 SGHNT and CDR2 YENEEA come from the germline V gene. Trimming cost V 0 bases and J 4 bases, with 9 bases left between them. The CDR3 covers 15 residues. In nucleotides, the CDR3 is TGTGCCAGCAGCTTAGACGGGGGAGTCACCGGGGAGCTGTTTTTT. Translation gives CASSLDGGVTGELFF.

The chain couples TRBV7-9 to TRBJ2-5; D may be TRBD2 (5 bases). The germline gives CDR1 SEHNR, CDR2 FQNEAQ (reference sequence). The CDR3 length is 12 residues. V was cut by 8 bases and J by 5 bases, with 12 bases left in between. CDR3 coding DNA: TGTGCCAGCTTGAGGGAAGGCGAGACCCAGTACTTC. Translating it yields CASLREGETQYF.

The table lists this clone with a count of one. Other DNA sequences of this sample code for an identical CDR3. This chain connects TRBV5-8 to TRBJ2-3; 7 bases fit TRBD2. CDR1 is SGHTS and CDR2 is YDEGEE in the germline V gene. This CDR3 is built from 13 residues. V shed 3 bases, J shed 3 bases, and the junction held 1 base outside the gene matches. The CDR3 region is CASSWGGTDTQYF. The CDR3, as DNA: TGTGCCAGCAGCTGGGGGGGAACAGATACGCAGTATTTT.

This chain uses TRBV7-9 with TRBJ1-5; 7 bases map to TRBD1. V lost 6 bases to trimming and J lost 0 bases; unmatched junction nucleotides: 5. In germline, CDR1 is SEHNR, CDR2 FQNEAQ (reference sequence). This CDR3 has 15 amino acids. CDR3 sequence (DNA): TGTGCCAGCAGTCAGGGGGATAGTAGCAATCAGCCCCAGCATTTT. Residues: CASSQGDSSNQPQHF.

This clone has a handful of counts. Other DNA sequences in the sample encode the same CDR3. As DNA, the CDR3 is TGTGCCAGCAGCTTAGCGGGACAGGGCAATGAAAAACTGTTTTTT. It is translated as CASSLAGQGNEKLFF. The chain couples TRBV7-9 to TRBJ1-4; 9 positions match TRBD1. The V and J ends lost 0 bases and 5 bases, in that order; junction bases with no gene match: 1. The CDR3 is 15 residues long. The V gene's germline CDR1 is SEHNR and CDR2 FQNEAQ (reference sequence). Looking up the rest from reference TRBV7-9 and TRBJ1-4 gives the full variable domain: DTGVSQNPRHKITKRGQNVTFRCDPISEHNRLYWYRQTLGQGPEFLTYFQNEAQLEKSRLLSDRFSAERPKGSFSTLEIQRTEQGDSAMYLCASSLAGQGNEKLFFGSGTQLSVL.

The CDR3 nucleotides are TGCAGTCCCGGTGTCCGGCCACTTCTAGTCAAAAACATTCAGTACTTC. Protein: CSPGVRPLLVKNIQYF. This rearrangement joins TRBV29-1 to TRBJ2-4; D is undetermined. Germline V gene lookup returns CDR1 SQVTM and CDR2 ANQGSEA. The CDR3 runs to 16 residues. The whole variable domain, remainder taken from reference TRBV29-1 and TRBJ2-4, is SAVISQKPSRDICQRGTSLTIQCQVDSQVTMMFWYRQQPGQSLTLIATANQGSEATYESGFVIDKFPISRPNLTFSTLTVSNMSPEDSSIYLCSPGVRPLLVKNIQYFGAGTRLSVL.